One sample yielded the 31 T cell receptor beta chains listed below, sequenced in a study of identical twins. Each CDR3 protein is one row after TCRdb ran MiXCR on the 5' RACE reads. The sample includes hundreds of thousands of distinct CDR3 sequences, around 6% of them seen just once. The material sequenced was naive T cells sorted from blood. Receptors originate from a man aged 18-30 years in good health.

This clonotype turned up a few times. The chain carries TRBV5-1 and TRBJ2-3, with TRBD2 matching 13 bases. Germline CDR1 SGHRS, CDR2 YFSETQ. The J segment lost 0 bases and the V segment lost 5 bases, leaving 3 bases of the junction unmatched. The CDR3 is 16 residues long. This CDR3 reads CASRGLAGTSTDTQYF. CDR3 sequence (DNA): TGCGCCAGCAGGGGACTAGCGGGAACTAGCACAGATACGCAGTATTTT.

There are many counts of this clonotype. The genes are TRBV12-3 or TRBV12-4 and TRBJ1-2; perhaps TRBD1 as D (6 bases). The CDR3 has 14 amino acids. Trimming removed 5 bases from V and 6 bases from J, with 16 bases in between. DNA of the CDR3: TGTGCCAGCAGTCCGCCGGGACACCCTAATGGCTACACCTTC. This codes for CASSPPGHPNGYTF.

The chain carries TRBV7-2 and TRBJ2-3; 11 positions agree with TRBD2. The junction had 4 bases not matched to a gene; V was cut back by 5 bases and J by 3 bases. The CDR3 contains 15 residues. Per the germline V gene, CDR1 is SGHTA and CDR2 is FQGNSA. The CDR3 sequence: CASSTSGGGTDTQYF. The CDR3 DNA reads TGTGCCAGCAGCACTAGCGGGGGAGGAACAGATACGCAGTATTTT.

The chain links TRBV5-5 to TRBJ2-7; D perhaps matches TRBD1 (6 bases). Trimming stripped 7 bases from V and 1 base from J, with 15 bases between. This CDR3 has 14 amino acids. The germline V gene has CDR1 SGHKS and CDR2 YYEKEE (reference sequence). The CDR3 here is CASHGTPKSYEQYV. CDR3 nucleotide sequence: TGTGCCAGCCATGGGACACCCAAATCCTACGAGCAGTACGTC.

The DNA for the CDR3 is TGTGCCAGCAGCTTTTGGTCTAGCGGGACCTACGAGCAGTACTTC. Amino acids: CASSFWSSGTYEQYF. The gene calls are TRBV7-9 and TRBJ2-7, with TRBD2 matching 9 bases. The CDR3 consists of 15 residues. The germline V gene has CDR1 SEHNR and CDR2 FQNEAQ (reference sequence). After removal of 3 bases from V and 2 bases from J, the junction contained 5 bases not matched to a gene.

This chain links TRBV12-3 or TRBV12-4 with TRBJ2-1, with D perhaps matching TRBD2 (6 bases). Trimming removed 1 base at V and 10 bases at J, with 17 bases between. This CDR3 spans 15 amino acids. This CDR3 is CASSLGTTNPGEQFF. The CDR3 DNA reads TGTGCCAGCAGTTTAGGGACTACCAACCCAGGGGAGCAGTTCTTC.

The CDR3 sequence is CASSTGQRNTEAFF. CDR3 nucleotide sequence: TGTGCCAGCAGCACGGGACAGAGGAACACTGAAGCTTTCTTT. The V and J genes are TRBV5-6 and TRBJ1-1; 7 bases are shared with TRBD1. This CDR3 has 14 amino acids. V shed 4 bases and J 1 base; nucleotides not matched to a gene: 4. CDR1 is SGHDT, CDR2 YYEEEE, per germline.

This clonotype occurred many times. The CDR3 coding sequence is TGCAGTGCTAGGTTTGGGACAGTCATCTCCTATAATTCACCCCTCCACTTT. It yields the protein CSARFGTVISYNSPLHF. The gene calls are TRBV20-1 and TRBJ1-6; 7 positions match TRBD1. CDR1 and CDR2 (germline): DFQATT, SNEGSKA (reference sequence). CDR3 length: 17 amino acids. J gave up 0 bases and V 3 bases, and 8 bases lay outside the gene matches.

This clonotype showed up just a few times. The rearrangement joins TRBV20-1 to TRBJ2-7, with D tentatively TRBD2 (5 bases). Trimming pared 6 bases from V and 3 bases from J, leaving 15 bases between. The CDR3 spans 13 residues. CDR1 is DFQATT and CDR2 is SNEGSKA in the germline V gene (reference sequence). CDR3 DNA: TGCAGTGCAAACCAAGCGGCATTCTACGAGCAGTACTTC. This gives the protein CSANQAAFYEQYF.

This clonotype was seen repeatedly, ten times or more. V and J are TRBV5-1 and TRBJ2-2; possibly TRBD1 or TRBD2 for D (5 bases each). The length of the CDR3 is 15 residues. V lost 4 bases, J lost 6 bases, and 16 bases lay in between. CDR1 and CDR2 from the germline V gene are SGHRS and YFSETQ. CDR3 region: CASSTGARDAGELFF. DNA of the CDR3: TGCGCCAGCAGCACTGGAGCCAGGGACGCCGGGGAGCTGTTTTTT.

This clonotype came up many times. The chain is built from TRBV20-1 and TRBJ2-7; 7 bases agree with TRBD1. Germline CDR1 DFQATT, CDR2 SNEGSKA (reference sequence). V lost 6 bases to trimming and J lost 1 base; unmatched junction nucleotides: 9. The CDR3 runs to 14 residues. CDR3 protein: CSAPDRARSYEQYF. CDR3 DNA: TGCAGTGCACCCGACAGGGCGAGATCCTACGAGCAGTACTTC.

This clonotype was observed many times. J is TRBJ2-3 and V is TRBV29-1; TRBD2 agrees at 9 bases. The CDR3 has 15 residues. The V segment lost 2 bases and the J segment 2 bases; nucleotides outside the gene matches: 5. Germline V lookup: CDR1 SQVTM, CDR2 ANQGSEA. Here the CDR3 DNA reads TGCAGCGTTGAAACGACTAGCGGAAACACAGATACGCAGTATTTT. This codes for CSVETTSGNTDTQYF.

This clonotype was recorded a few times. The chain has TRBV7-8 and TRBJ2-3; 12 positions match TRBD2. The CDR3 consists of 14 residues. Germline-derived CDR1 and CDR2 are SGHVS and FQNEAQ. V dropped 6 bases and J dropped 8; count of bases not matched to a gene: 6. CDR3 bases: TGTGCCAGCAGACTAGCGGGAGGCCAAGGTACGCAGTATTTT. It is translated as CASRLAGGQGTQYF.

This clonotype came up many times. The genes are TRBV12-3 or TRBV12-4 and TRBJ2-1, with 9 bases fitting TRBD2. V shed 4 bases and J 5 bases; nucleotides not matched to a gene: 3. The CDR3 has 14 residues. The CDR3 DNA reads TGTGCCAGCAGTTCTAGCGGGATAAACAATGAGCAGTTCTTC. Encoded protein: CASSSSGINNEQFF.

The table lists this clonotype with many counts. V gene TRBV20-1 combines with J gene TRBJ2-1; 12 bases map to TRBD2. This CDR3 region has 16 residues. V lost 1 base and J lost 4; bases outside the gene matches: 5. The germline gives CDR1 DFQATT, CDR2 SNEGSKA (reference sequence). The CDR3 protein is CSARVLGTSGYNEQFF. CDR3 nucleotides: TGCAGTGCTAGAGTCTTAGGGACTAGCGGGTACAATGAGCAGTTCTTC.

Many counts were recorded for this clonotype. The chain links TRBV5-1 to TRBJ2-7; D uncertain. The CDR3 runs to 16 residues. Trimming took off 0 bases at V and 0 bases at J, with 13 bases between the two ends. Germline V CDR1 and CDR2: SGHRS, YFSETQ. CDR3 protein: CASSLVPRPSSYEQYF. The CDR3 DNA reads TGCGCCAGCAGCTTGGTTCCGAGGCCAAGCTCCTACGAGCAGTACTTC.

This clonotype has a handful of counts. CDR3 loop: CATRLAGGYNEQFF. As DNA, the CDR3 is TGTGCCACCCGACTAGCGGGAGGATACAATGAGCAGTTCTTC. The chain recombines TRBV15 with TRBJ2-1; 13 bases map to TRBD2. The CDR3 covers 14 residues. Trimming cost V 8 bases and J 4 bases; bases outside gene matches: 2. Germline CDR1 reads LNHNV; CDR2 reads YYDKDF (reference sequence).

This clonotype was seen many times. The J gene is TRBJ1-4, the V gene TRBV27; D not certain. Trimming stripped 2 bases from V and 0 bases from J, with 10 bases between. There are 16 residues in the CDR3. Germline V gene lookup returns CDR1 MNHEY and CDR2 SMNVEV (reference sequence). CDR3 sequence: CASSLKFGATNEKLFF. The CDR3 DNA follows: TGTGCCAGCAGTTTAAAGTTCGGTGCAACTAATGAAAAACTGTTTTTT.

The V call is TRBV4-1, the J call TRBJ2-1, with D tentatively TRBD1 (6 bases). With 1 base removed from V and 2 bases from J, the gap between germline ends came to 12 bases. Germline CDR1 MGHRA, CDR2 YSYEKL. This CDR3 contains 16 residues. The CDR3: CASSQGPGDPYNEQFF. For the CDR3, the DNA is TGCGCCAGCAGCCAAGGACCAGGGGACCCCTACAATGAGCAGTTCTTC.

This clonotype was counted a few times. The V call is TRBV20-1, the J call TRBJ2-7; D is unresolved. Germline values: CDR1 DFQATT, CDR2 SNEGSKA (reference sequence). The germline V and J ends were trimmed by 3 bases and 5 bases, with 5 bases remaining between them. The CDR3 contains 10 residues. CDR3 bases: TGCAGTGCTAGCCGGGACGAGCAGTACTTC. This encodes CSASRDEQYF.

This clonotype showed up many times. V is TRBV29-1 and J is TRBJ2-5; perhaps TRBD1 as D (7 bases). Between the trimmed V and J ends, which lost 5 bases and 5 bases, there was a span of 12 bases. CDR1 is SQVTM, CDR2 ANQGSEA, per germline. The CDR3 has 12 residues. CDR3 amino acids: CSVPQGGETQYF. DNA for the CDR3: TGCAGCGTTCCCCAGGGGGGCGAGACCCAGTACTTC.

This chain uses TRBV10-1 with TRBJ2-1; the D is unclear. V was cut by 2 bases and J by 8 bases, with 13 bases left in between. The germline CDR1 and CDR2 sequences are WNHNN and SYGVQD (reference sequence). This CDR3 is 14 amino acids long. The CDR3 nucleotides read TGCGCCAGCAGTGAGAATCAGCGCTGGGATGAGCAGTTCTTC. Residues: CASSENQRWDEQFF.

This rearrangement joins TRBV5-6 to TRBJ2-3; 10 nucleotides agree with TRBD2. Germline CDR1 is SGHDT and CDR2 is YYEEEE. The CDR3 runs to 15 residues. J lost 6 bases, V lost 5 bases, and 9 bases had no gene match. The CDR3 spells CASSPPLAGFDTQYF. In DNA, the CDR3 is TGTGCCAGCAGTCCCCCACTAGCGGGATTTGATACGCAGTATTTT.

This clonotype has at least ten counts. This chain joins TRBV4-1 and TRBJ2-7, with D tentatively TRBD1 or TRBD2 (6 bases each). There are 14 residues in the CDR3. V lost 3 bases and J lost 6, with 15 bases in between. Germline CDR1 MGHRA, CDR2 YSYEKL. The CDR3 bases are TGCGCCAGCAGCCAGACCCACGGGGGCGGCGAGCAGTACGTC. This encodes CASSQTHGGGEQYV.

The V and J genes are TRBV2 and TRBJ1-5; D uncertain. Germline CDR1 reads SNHLY; CDR2 reads FYNNEI. The V gene lost 3 bases and the J gene lost 0 bases, with 12 bases spanning the gap. The CDR3 sequence is 16 residues long. The CDR3 DNA reads TGTGCCAGCAGTGATGGAGGGTTTAATAGCAATCAGCCCCAGCATTTT. Translating gives CASSDGGFNSNQPQHF. The whole variable domain, filled in from reference TRBV2 and TRBJ1-5, reads EPEVTQTPSHQVTQMGQEVILRCVPISNHLYFYWYRQILGQKVEFLVSFYNNEISEKSEIFDDQFSVERPDGSNFTLKIRSTKLEDSAMYFCASSDGGFNSNQPQHFGDGTRLSIL.

This clonotype was detected ten times or more. The chain employs TRBV10-3 and TRBJ1-1; 7 positions agree with TRBD1. The V and J ends lost 9 bases and 0 bases, in that order; junction bases with no gene match: 4. CDR1 and CDR2 from the germline V gene are ENHRY and SYGVKD. The CDR3 totals 13 residues. The CDR3 spells CAIQTGVNTEAFF. The CDR3 DNA is TGTGCCATTCAAACAGGGGTGAACACTGAAGCTTTCTTT.

This clonotype showed up just a few times. The chain has TRBV10-3 and TRBJ1-5; D remains ambiguous. The CDR3 is 11 amino acids. V dropped 4 bases and J dropped 5 bases, with 3 bases sitting between them. The V gene's germline CDR1 is ENHRY and CDR2 SYGVKD. CDR3 DNA: TGTGCCATCAGTGTTGATCAGCCCCAGCATTTT. This encodes CAISVDQPQHF.

This clonotype was seen repeatedly, ten times or more. V and J are TRBV20-1 and TRBJ2-1; D may correspond to TRBD1 or TRBD2 (5 bases each). V shed 0 bases and J shed 7 bases, with 19 bases lying between them. The germline gives CDR1 DFQATT, CDR2 SNEGSKA (reference sequence). This CDR3 spans 16 amino acids. Here the CDR3 DNA reads TGCAGTGCTAGAGATCGGGGCGGAGAGCGAACGAATGAGCAGTTCTTC. This codes for CSARDRGGERTNEQFF.

This clonotype was counted ten times or more. V gene TRBV12-3 or TRBV12-4 combines with J gene TRBJ2-7; D gene ambiguous. V shed 3 bases and J shed 2 bases, with 8 bases lying between them. This CDR3 contains 13 residues. CDR3 DNA: TGTGCCAGCAGTTTCTATTCCCCCTACGAGCAGTACTTC. Translating gives CASSFYSPYEQYF.

This clonotype was counted between two and nine times. This chain uses TRBV28 with TRBJ2-7; possible D gene TRBD1, 5 bases. Germline CDR1 reads MDHEN; CDR2 reads SYDVKM. V lost 6 bases and J 1 base, leaving 10 bases between the germline ends. This CDR3 has 13 amino acids. DNA for the CDR3: TGTGCCAGCAGCATAGGGGTTTCCTACGAGCAGTACGTC. It encodes CASSIGVSYEQYV.

At least ten counts were recorded for this clonotype. This chain links TRBV5-6 with TRBJ1-5; D not resolved. V lost 0 bases and J 4 bases, leaving 8 bases between the germline ends. This CDR3 is 14 amino acids long. CDR1 is SGHDT, CDR2 YYEEEE, per germline. The CDR3 protein is CASSLGAGNQPQHF. CDR3 DNA sequence: TGTGCCAGCAGCTTGGGGGCTGGAAATCAGCCCCAGCATTTT.